This TCR beta chain was identified in a study of T cell responses to AZD1222 COVID-19 vaccine. This clone was recorded once. Method: immunoSEQ multiplex PCR; TCRdb's copy keeps in-frame clones and lacks some. The data contain around 110,000 clones, less than 90% of them singletons. V was cut by 1 base and J by 4 bases, with 12 bases left in between. Germline CDR1 is SGHRS and CDR2 is YFSETQ. This CDR3 has 15 amino acids. Sequencing used peripheral blood, obtained on day 0 of AZD1222 vaccination. The chain recombines TRBV5-1 with TRBJ2-1, with D perhaps given as TRBD1 or TRBD2 (5 bases each). This receptor was identified in an adult in good health. This CDR3 is CASSLTGPGYNEQFF. DNA for the CDR3: TGCGCCAGCAGCTTGACGGGGCCAGGGTACAATGAGCAGTTCTTC.